The subject of this entry is one T cell receptor beta chain. Its antigen is undetermined. Per the germline V gene, CDR1 is MDHEN and CDR2 is SYDVKM. Trimming at V came to 5 bases and at J to 3 bases, leaving 2 bases not matched to a gene. This CDR3 spans 13 amino acids. Sequencing was performed with immunoSEQ multiplex PCR; in TCRdb, only in-frame clones are kept and a portion is missing. The table includes roughly 1,000,000 clones, around three quarters detected once. The data were taken from a study of shared clonotypes between healthy human individuals. Whole-study findings and limits: Sampling included only blood; tissue repertoires likely differ. Some clonotypes were shared by all four sorted-subset donors, while others were not shared. The non-shared ones had lower generation probabilities than the shared ones.

This sequence originates from a man aged 18 to 30 in good health. Some clones in this sample may be carry-over from other donors' samples. This chain joins TRBV28 and TRBJ1-2, with 8 nucleotides matching TRBD1. The sequenced material came from memory CD4+ T cells from PBMCs. Subset described: CD45RA-negative fraction. CDR3 coding DNA: TGTGCCAGCAGTAGGGACAGGTACTATGGCTACACCTTC. Protein: CASSRDRYYGYTF.